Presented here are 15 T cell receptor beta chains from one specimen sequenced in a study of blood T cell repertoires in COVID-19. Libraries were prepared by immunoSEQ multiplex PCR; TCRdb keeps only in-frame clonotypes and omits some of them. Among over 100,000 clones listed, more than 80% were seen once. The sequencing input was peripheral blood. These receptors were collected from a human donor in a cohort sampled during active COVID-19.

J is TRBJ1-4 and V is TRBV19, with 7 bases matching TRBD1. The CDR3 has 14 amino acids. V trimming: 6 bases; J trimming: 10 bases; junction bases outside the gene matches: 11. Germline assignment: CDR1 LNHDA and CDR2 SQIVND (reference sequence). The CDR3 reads CASSRDRQGGKLFF. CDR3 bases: TGTGCCAGTAGCAGAGATAGACAGGGTGGAAAACTGTTTTTT.

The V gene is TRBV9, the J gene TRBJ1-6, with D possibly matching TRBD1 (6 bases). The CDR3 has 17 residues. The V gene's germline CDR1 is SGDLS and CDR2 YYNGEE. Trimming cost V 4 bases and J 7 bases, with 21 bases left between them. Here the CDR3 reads CASSPTDRSPPNSPLHF. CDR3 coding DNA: TGTGCCAGCAGCCCAACCGACAGGAGCCCACCGAATTCACCCCTCCACTTT.

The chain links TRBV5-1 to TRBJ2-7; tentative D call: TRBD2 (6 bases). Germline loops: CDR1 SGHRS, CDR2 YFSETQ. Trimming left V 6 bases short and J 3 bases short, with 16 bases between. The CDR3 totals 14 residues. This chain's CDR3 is CASTRTGVSYEQYF. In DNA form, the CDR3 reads TGCGCCAGCACCCGCACGGGGGTGAGCTACGAGCAGTACTTC.

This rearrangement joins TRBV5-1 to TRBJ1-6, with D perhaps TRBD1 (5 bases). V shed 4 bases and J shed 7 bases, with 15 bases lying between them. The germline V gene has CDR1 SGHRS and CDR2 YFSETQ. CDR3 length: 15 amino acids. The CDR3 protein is CASSLRQTANSPLHF. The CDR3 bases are TGCGCCAGCAGCCTCCGACAGACAGCAAATTCACCCCTCCACTTT.

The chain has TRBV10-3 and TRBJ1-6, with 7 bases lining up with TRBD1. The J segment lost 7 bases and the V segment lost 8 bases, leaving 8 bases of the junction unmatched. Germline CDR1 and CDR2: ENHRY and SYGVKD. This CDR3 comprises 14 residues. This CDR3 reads CAISGDSSNSPLHF. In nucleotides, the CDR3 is TGTGCCATCTCCGGGGACAGCTCAAATTCACCCCTCCACTTT.

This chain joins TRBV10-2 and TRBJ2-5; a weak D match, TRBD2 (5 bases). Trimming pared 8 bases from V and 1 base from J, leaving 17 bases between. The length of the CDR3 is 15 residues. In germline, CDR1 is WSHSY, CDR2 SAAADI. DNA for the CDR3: TGCGCCAGCCTCGAAGCGGTGTCTAGCCAAGAGACCCAGTACTTC. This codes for CASLEAVSSQETQYF.

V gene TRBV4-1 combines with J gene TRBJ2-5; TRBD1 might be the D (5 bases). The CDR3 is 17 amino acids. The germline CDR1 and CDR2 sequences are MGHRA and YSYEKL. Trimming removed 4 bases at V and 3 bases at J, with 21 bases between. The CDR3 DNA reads TGCGCCAGCAGCCCCGGTTCGAGACCTAGGGGTGAAGAGACCCAGTACTTC. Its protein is CASSPGSRPRGEETQYF.

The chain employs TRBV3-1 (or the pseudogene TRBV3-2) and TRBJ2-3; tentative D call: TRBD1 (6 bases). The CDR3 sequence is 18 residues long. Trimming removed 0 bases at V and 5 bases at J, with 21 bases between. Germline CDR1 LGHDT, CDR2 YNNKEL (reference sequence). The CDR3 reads CASSQERQGLPCGDTQYF. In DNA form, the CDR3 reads TGTGCCAGCAGCCAAGAACGTCAGGGGCTCCCCTGTGGAGATACGCAGTATTTT.

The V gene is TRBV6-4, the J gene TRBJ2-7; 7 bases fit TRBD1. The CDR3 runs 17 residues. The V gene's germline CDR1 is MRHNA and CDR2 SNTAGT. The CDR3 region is CAVLDLQTGEFTYEQYF. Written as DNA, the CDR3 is TGTGCGGTCTTGGACCTACAAACAGGGGAATTTACCTACGAGCAGTACTTC.

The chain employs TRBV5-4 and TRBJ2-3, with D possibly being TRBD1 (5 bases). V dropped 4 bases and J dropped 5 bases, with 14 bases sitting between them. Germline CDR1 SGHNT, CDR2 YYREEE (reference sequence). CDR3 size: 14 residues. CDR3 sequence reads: CASSGETGIDTQYF. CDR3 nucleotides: TGTGCCAGCAGCGGAGAAACAGGCATAGATACGCAGTATTTT.

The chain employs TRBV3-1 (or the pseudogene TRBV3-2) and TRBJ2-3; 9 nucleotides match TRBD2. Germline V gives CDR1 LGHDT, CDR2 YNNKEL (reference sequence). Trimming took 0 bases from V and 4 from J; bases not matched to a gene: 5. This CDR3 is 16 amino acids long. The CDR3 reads CASSQDISGSPDTQYF. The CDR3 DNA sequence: TGTGCCAGCAGCCAAGATATTAGCGGGAGCCCAGATACGCAGTATTTT.

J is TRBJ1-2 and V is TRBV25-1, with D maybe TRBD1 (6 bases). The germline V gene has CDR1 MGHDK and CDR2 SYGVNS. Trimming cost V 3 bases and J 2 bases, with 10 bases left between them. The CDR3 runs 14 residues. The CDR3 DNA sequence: TGTGCCAGCAGTGATCCCGGACAGAACTATGGCTACACCTTC. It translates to CASSDPGQNYGYTF.

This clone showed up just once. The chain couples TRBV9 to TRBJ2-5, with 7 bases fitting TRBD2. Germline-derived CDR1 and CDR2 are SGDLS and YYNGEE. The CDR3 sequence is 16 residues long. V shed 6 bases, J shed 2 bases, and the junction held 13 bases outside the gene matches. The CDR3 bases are TGTGCCAGCACCCCCAATCCCGGGACTATTCAAGAGACCCAGTACTTC. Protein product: CASTPNPGTIQETQYF.

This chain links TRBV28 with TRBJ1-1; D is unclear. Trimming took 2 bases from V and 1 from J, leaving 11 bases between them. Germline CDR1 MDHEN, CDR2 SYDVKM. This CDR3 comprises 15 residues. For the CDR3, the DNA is TGTGCCAGCAGTTTACGTGGACTACCGAACACTGAAGCTTTCTTT. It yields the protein CASSLRGLPNTEAFF.

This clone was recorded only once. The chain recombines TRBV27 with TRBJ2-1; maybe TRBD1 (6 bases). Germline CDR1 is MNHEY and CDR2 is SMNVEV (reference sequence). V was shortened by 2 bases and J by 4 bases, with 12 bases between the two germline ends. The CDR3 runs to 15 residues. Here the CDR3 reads CASSLKGQGYNEQFF. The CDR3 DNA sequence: TGTGCCAGCAGTTTAAAGGGGCAGGGGTACAATGAGCAGTTCTTC.